This T cell receptor beta chain was sequenced during a study of spatial heterogeneity in lung cancer. Study overall: Follow-up PBMC samples were sequenced when available, at a median of around two years after resection. Study results and limitations: Ubiquitous expanded tumor TCRs were seen in blood more at resection than at follow-up.

This clonotype occurred many times. The antigen remains undetermined. Time point indicated: blood at routine non-recurrence follow-up after resection. Without sorting, whole RNA was sequenced from tumor, nontumor lung or frozen PBMC. Every individual TCR cDNA molecule carried its own unique molecular identifier, which allowed correction of PCR and sequencing errors. From the 5' RACE reads, TCRdb called clonotypes with MiXCR, one entry per CDR3 protein. The data contain roughly 120,000 distinct CDR3 sequences, 10% to 12% of them singletons. Germline CDR1 SGHAT, CDR2 FQNNGV. V lost 4 bases and J 0 bases, leaving 4 bases between the germline ends. CDR3 length equals 13 residues.

The clonotype was recovered from a female donor with early-stage non-small cell lung cancer. The chain uses TRBV11-2 and TRBJ2-1; D gene ambiguous. The sample in question was PBMCs, obtained at follow-up. The CDR3 coding sequence is TGTGCCAGCAGCTCAATCTCCTACAATGAGCAGTTCTTC. The encoded protein is CASSSISYNEQFF.